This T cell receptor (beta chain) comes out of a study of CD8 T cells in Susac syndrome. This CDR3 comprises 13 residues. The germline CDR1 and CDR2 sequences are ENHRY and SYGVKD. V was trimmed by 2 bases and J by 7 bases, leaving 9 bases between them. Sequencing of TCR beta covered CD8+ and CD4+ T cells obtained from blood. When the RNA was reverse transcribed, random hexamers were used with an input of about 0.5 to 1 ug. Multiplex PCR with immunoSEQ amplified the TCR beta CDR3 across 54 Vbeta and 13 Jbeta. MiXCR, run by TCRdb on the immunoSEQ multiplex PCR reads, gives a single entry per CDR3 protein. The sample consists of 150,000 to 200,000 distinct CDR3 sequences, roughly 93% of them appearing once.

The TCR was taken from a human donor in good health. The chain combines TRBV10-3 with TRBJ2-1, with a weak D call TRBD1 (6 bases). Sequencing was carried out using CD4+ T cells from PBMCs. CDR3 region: CAISEAGANEQFF. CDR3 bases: TGTGCCATCAGTGAGGCAGGGGCTAATGAGCAGTTCTTC.